This T cell receptor beta chain is from a study of blood T cell repertoires in COVID-19. Unmatched junction bases numbered 9, after V lost 5 bases and J lost 4 bases. Germline loops: CDR1 SGHTA, CDR2 FQGNSA. This CDR3 comprises 15 residues. The method was immunoSEQ multiplex PCR; TCRdb's version includes in-frame clones alone and lacks a portion of them. The data show 80,000 or so clones, with about 92% seen just once and about 2% held by the top ten. The chain couples TRBV7-2 to TRBJ1-2, with TRBD1 identical over 8 bases. Sequencing was performed on peripheral blood. This receptor was obtained from a man aged 45-60 years with acute or convalescent COVID-19. In nucleotides, the CDR3 is TGTGCCAGCAGCGCGACCGGGACAGGTGTCTATGGCTACACCTTC. Its protein is CASSATGTGVYGYTF.